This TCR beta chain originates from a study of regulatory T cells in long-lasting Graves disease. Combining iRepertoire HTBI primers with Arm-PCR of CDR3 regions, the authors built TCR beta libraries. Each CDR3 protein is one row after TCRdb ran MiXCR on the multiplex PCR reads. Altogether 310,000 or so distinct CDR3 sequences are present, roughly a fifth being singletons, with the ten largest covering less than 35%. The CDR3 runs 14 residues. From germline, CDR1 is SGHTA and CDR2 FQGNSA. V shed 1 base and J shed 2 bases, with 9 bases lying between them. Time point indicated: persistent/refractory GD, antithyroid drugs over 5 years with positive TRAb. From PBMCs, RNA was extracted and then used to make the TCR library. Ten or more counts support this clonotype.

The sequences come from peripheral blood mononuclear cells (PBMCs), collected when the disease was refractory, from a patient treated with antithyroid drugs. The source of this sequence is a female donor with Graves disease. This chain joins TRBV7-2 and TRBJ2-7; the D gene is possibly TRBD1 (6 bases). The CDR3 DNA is TGTGCCAGCAGCTTAGAAAAGGGGGCCTACGAGCAGTACTTC. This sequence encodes CASSLEKGAYEQYF.